The clone carrying this T cell receptor (beta chain) was seen a single time. No antigen is known for it. 13 Jbeta primers and 60 Vbeta primers were used for the PCR. Profiling relied on immunoSEQ multiplex PCR, and the TCRdb table lists in-frame clones only, not all of them. The repertoire holds 85,000 to 90,000 clones, with 85% to 90% as singletons. This sample is part of a study of cytomegalovirus exposure and HLA in healthy donors. Study-level results: Productive rates of about 87% or about 30% were seen for most TCR beta V segments in an earlier analysis.

The germline V and J ends were trimmed by 4 bases and 0 bases, with 16 bases remaining between them. The CDR3 is made up of 17 amino acids. Looked up from germline, CDR1 is MNHEY and CDR2 is SMNVEV (reference sequence). The clonotype comes from a man younger than 30 in good health and CMV-seronegative. The chain employs TRBV27 and TRBJ1-5; the D gene is possibly TRBD1 (6 bases). Sequenced sample: PBMCs. DNA for the CDR3: TGTGCCAGCAGTTACAGCCGGGACACGTATAGCAATCAGCCCCAGCATTTT. It is translated as CASSYSRDTYSNQPQHF.